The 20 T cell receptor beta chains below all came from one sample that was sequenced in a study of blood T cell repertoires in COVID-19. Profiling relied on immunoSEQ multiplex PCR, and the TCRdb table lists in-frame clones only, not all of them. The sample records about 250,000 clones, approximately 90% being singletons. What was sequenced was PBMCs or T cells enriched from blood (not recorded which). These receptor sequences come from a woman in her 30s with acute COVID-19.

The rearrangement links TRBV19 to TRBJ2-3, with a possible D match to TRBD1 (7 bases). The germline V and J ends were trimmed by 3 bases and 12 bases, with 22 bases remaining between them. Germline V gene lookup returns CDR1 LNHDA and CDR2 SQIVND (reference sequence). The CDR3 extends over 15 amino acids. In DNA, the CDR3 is TGTGCCAGTAGTATTGGCGGGACAGATTCTTTGTCCCAGTATTTT. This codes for CASSIGGTDSLSQYF.

In DNA, the CDR3 is TGTGCCACCAGCCTTGAGGCCGGGGAGCTGTTTTTT. Its protein is CATSLEAGELFF. This chain joins TRBV24-1 and TRBJ2-2; unclear D gene. CDR3 length: 12 residues. V dropped 7 bases and J dropped 6 bases, with 8 bases sitting between them. Germline loops: CDR1 KGHDR, CDR2 SFDVKD.

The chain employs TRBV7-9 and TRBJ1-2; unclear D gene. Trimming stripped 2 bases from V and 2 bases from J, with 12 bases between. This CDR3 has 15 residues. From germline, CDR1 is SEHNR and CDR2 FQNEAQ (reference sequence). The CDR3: CASSLLWSSNYGYTF. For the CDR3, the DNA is TGTGCCAGCAGCTTACTTTGGAGTTCGAACTATGGCTACACCTTC.

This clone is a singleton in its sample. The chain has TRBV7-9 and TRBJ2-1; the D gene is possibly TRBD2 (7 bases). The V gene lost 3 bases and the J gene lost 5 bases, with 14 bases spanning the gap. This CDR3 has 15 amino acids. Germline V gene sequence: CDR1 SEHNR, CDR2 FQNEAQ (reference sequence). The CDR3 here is CASSFLGGAHNEQFF. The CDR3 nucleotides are TGTGCCAGCAGCTTTCTGGGGGGGGCCCACAATGAGCAGTTCTTC.

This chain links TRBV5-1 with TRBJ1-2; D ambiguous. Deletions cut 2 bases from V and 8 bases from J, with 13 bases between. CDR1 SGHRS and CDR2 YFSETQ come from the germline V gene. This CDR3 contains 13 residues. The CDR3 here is CASSFTGERGYTF. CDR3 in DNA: TGCGCCAGCAGCTTTACCGGGGAGAGGGGCTACACCTTC. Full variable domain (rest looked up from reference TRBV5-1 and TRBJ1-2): KAGVTQTPRYLIKTRGQQVTLSCSPISGHRSVSWYQQTPGQGLQFLFEYFSETQRNKGNFPGRFSGRQFSNSRSEMNVSTLELGDSALYLCASSFTGERGYTFGSGTRLTVV.

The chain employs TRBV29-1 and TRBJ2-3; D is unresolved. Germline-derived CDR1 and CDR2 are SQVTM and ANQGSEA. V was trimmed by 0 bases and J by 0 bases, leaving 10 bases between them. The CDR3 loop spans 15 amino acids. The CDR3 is CSVEDFGPSTDTQYF. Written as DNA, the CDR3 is TGCAGCGTTGAAGATTTTGGGCCTAGCACAGATACGCAGTATTTT.

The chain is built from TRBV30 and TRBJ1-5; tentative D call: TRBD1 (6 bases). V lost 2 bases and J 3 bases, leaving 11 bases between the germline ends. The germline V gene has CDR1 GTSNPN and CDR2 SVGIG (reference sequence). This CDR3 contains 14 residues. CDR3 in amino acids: CAWSWSGDNQPQHF. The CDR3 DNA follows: TGTGCCTGGAGTTGGTCAGGGGACAATCAGCCCCAGCATTTT.

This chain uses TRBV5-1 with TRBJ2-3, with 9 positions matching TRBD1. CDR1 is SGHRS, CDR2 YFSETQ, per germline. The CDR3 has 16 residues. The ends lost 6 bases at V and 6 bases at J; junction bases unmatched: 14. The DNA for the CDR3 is TGCGCCAGCAATACCCGCCGGGACAGGGTCGGGGATACGCAGTATTTT. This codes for CASNTRRDRVGDTQYF. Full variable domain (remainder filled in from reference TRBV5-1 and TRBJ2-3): KAGVTQTPRYLIKTRGQQVTLSCSPISGHRSVSWYQQTPGQGLQFLFEYFSETQRNKGNFPGRFSGRQFSNSRSEMNVSTLELGDSALYLCASNTRRDRVGDTQYFGPGTRLTVL.

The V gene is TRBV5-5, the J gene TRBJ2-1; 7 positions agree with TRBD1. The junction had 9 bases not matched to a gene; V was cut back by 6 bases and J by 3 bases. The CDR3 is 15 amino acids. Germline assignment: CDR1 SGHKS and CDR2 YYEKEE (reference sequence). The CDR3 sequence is CASTPSGQDYNEQFF. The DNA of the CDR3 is TGTGCCAGCACCCCTTCAGGACAGGACTACAATGAGCAGTTCTTC.

CDR3: CASSQVERGKYEQYF. The CDR3, as DNA: TGCGCCAGCAGCCAAGTCGAAAGGGGGAAGTACGAGCAGTACTTC. The rearrangement uses TRBV4-1 and TRBJ2-7, with a weak D call TRBD1 (6 bases). The CDR3 is made up of 15 amino acids. Germline V lookup: CDR1 MGHRA, CDR2 YSYEKL. Trimming stripped 1 base from V and 4 bases from J, with 14 bases between.

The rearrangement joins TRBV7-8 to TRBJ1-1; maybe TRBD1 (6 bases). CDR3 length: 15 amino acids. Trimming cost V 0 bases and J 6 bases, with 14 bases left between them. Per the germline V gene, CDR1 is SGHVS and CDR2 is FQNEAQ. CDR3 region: CASSLAPGHSPEAFF. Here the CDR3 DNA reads TGTGCCAGCAGCTTAGCCCCGGGACACTCGCCTGAAGCTTTCTTT.

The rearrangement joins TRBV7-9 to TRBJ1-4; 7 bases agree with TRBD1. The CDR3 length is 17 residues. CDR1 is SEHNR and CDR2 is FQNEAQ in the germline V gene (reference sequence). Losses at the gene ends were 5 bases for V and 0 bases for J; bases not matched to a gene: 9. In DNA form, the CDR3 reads TGTGCCAGCAGCCGCCGGGACAGCAGGGCAACTAATGAAAAACTGTTTTTT. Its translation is CASSRRDSRATNEKLFF.

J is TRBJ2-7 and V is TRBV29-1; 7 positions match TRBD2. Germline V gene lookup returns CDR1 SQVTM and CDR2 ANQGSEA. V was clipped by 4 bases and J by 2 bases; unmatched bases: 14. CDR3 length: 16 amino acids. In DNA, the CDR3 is TGCAGCGTTGTGGGACCGGTAAGCGGGGAGACCTACGAGCAGTACTTC. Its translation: CSVVGPVSGETYEQYF.

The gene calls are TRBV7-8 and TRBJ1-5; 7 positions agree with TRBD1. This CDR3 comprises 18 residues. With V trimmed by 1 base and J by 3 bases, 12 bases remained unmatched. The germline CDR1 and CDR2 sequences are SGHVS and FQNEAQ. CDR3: CASSLGRDRAHSNQPQHF. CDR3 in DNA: TGTGCCAGCAGCTTAGGGCGTGACAGGGCGCATTCCAATCAGCCCCAGCATTTT.

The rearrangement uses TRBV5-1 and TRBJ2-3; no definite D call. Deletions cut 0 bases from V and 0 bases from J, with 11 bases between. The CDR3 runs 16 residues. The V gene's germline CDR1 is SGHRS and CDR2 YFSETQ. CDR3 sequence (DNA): TGCGCCAGCAGCTTGGATCCCCTACCGAGCACAGATACGCAGTATTTT. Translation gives CASSLDPLPSTDTQYF.

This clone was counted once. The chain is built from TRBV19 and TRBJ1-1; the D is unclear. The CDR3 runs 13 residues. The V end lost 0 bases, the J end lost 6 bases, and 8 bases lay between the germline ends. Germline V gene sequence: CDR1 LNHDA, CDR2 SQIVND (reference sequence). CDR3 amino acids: CASSIDLGAEAFF. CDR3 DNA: TGTGCCAGTAGTATAGACCTAGGCGCTGAAGCTTTCTTT.

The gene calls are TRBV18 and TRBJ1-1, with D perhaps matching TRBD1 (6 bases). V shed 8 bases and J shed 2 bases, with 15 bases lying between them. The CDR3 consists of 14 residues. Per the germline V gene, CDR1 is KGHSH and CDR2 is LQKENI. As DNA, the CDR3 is TGTGCCAGCACGGCAGGGGAAGGCAACACTGAAGCTTTCTTT. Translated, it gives CASTAGEGNTEAFF.

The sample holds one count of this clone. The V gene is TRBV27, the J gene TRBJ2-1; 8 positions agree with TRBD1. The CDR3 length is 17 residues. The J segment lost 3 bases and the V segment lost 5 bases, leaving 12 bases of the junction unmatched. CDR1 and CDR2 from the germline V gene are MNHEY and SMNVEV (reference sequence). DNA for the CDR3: TGTGCCAGCAGTCCACCTTCGACAGGGGTGCTCTACAATGAGCAGTTCTTC. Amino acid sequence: CASSPPSTGVLYNEQFF.

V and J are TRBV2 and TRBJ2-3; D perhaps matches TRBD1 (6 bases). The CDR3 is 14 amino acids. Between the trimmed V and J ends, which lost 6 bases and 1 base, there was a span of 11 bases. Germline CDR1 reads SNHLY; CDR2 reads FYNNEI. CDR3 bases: TGTGCCAGCAGGGCAGGGGAGCGCACAGATACGCAGTATTTT. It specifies CASRAGERTDTQYF.

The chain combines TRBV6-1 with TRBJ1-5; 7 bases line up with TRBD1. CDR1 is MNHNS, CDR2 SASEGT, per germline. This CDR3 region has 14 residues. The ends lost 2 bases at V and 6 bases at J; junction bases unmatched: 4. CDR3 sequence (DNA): TGTGCCAGCAGTGAATCAGGGGGAAGTCAGCCCCAGCATTTT. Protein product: CASSESGGSQPQHF.